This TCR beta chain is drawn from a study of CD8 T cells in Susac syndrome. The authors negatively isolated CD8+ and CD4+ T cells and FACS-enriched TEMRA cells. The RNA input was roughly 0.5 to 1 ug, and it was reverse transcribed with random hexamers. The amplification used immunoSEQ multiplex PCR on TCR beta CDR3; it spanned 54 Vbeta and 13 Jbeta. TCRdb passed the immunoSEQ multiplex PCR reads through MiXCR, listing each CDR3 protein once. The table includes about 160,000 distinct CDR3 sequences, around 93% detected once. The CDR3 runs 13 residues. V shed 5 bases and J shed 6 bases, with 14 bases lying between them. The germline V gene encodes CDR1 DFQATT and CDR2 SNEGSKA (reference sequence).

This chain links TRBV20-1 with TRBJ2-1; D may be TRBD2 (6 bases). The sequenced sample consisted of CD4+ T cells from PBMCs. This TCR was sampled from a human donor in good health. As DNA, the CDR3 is TGCAGTGCTTCCCGGGACTCCACCAATGAGCAGTTCTTC. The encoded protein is CSASRDSTNEQFF.